This T cell receptor beta chain was obtained from a study of cytomegalovirus exposure and HLA in healthy donors. About the research overall: Around 200 million T cells yielded approximately 100 million unique TCR beta sequences, as an earlier analysis found. Study-level findings and limits: The authors enumerated 164 TCR beta chains as linked to cytomegalovirus.

The CDR3 totals 15 residues. Germline trimming cut 7 bases from V and 4 bases from J; bases unmatched to any gene: 8. Germline values: CDR1 MNHEY, CDR2 SVGAGI. Regarding this clone: Its antigen remains unidentified.

The PCR employed 60 Vbeta primers together with 13 Jbeta primers. Only in-frame clones appear in the TCRdb table, and some are missing; sequencing was by immunoSEQ multiplex PCR. The sample features around 75,000 clones, with roughly 0.8% in its top ten. The receptor comes from a boy between 10 and 17 years old in good health and CMV-seronegative. The sample was PBMCs. The genes are TRBV6-5 and TRBJ1-4, with TRBD1 identical over 8 bases. CDR3 loop: CASNRGAGSNEKLFF. DNA of the CDR3: TGTGCCAGCAACAGGGGGGCCGGAAGTAATGAAAAACTGTTTTTT.